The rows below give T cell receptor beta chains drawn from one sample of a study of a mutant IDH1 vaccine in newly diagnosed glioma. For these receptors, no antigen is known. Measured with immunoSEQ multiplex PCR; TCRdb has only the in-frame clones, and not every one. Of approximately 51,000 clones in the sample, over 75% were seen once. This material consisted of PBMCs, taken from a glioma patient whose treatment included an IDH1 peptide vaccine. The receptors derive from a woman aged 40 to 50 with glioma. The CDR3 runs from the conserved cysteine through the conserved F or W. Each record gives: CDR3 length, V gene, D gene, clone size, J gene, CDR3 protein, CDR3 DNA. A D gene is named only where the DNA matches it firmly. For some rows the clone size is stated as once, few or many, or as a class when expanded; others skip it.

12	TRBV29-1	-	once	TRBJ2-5	CSVAGSQETQYF	TGCAGCGTTGCCGGCAGCCAAGAGACCCAGTACTTC
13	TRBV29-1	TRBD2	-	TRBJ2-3	CSVLAGGGDTQYF	TGCAGCGTCTTAGCGGGGGGAGGGGATACGCAGTATTTT
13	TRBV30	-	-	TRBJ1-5	CAWSIPPGQPQHF	TGTGCCTGGAGTATCCCCCCGGGGCAGCCCCAGCATTTT
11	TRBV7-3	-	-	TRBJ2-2	CASRGRGELFF	TGTGCCAGCAGGGGACGTGGGGAGCTGTTTTTT
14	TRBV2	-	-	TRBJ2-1	CATLGGGVYNEQFF	TGTGCCACCCTAGGAGGGGGGGTTTACAATGAGCAGTTCTTC
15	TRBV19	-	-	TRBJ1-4	CASSISGTHSEKLFF	TGTGCCAGTAGTATTTCGGGAACGCATTCTGAAAAACTGTTTTTT
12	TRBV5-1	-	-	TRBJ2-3	CASSLEVDTQYF	TGCGCCAGCAGCTTGGAGGTAGATACGCAGTATTTT
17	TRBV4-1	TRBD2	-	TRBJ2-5	CASSLDPSGGVKETQYF	TGCGCCAGCAGCCTGGACCCTAGCGGGGGGGTTAAAGAGACCCAGTACTTC
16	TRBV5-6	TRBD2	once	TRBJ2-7	CASSSETSGGAYEQYF	TGTGCCAGCAGCTCCGAGACTAGCGGGGGAGCCTACGAGCAGTACTTC
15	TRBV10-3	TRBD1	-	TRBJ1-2	CAIRTTGGGSYGYTF	TGTGCCATCAGAACAACAGGGGGTGGTAGCTATGGCTACACCTTC
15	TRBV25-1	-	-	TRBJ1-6	CASRPSSSYNSPLHF	TGTGCCAGCAGGCCCTCGAGCTCCTATAATTCACCCCTCCACTTT
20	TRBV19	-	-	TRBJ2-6	CASSISSQQGVVSGANVLTF	TGTGCCAGTAGTATCTCTTCTCAACAGGGTGTGGTCTCTGGGGCCAACGTCCTGACTTTC
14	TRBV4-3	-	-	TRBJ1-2	CASSPRRVAYGYTF	TGCGCCAGCAGCCCCCGCAGGGTAGCGTATGGCTACACCTTC
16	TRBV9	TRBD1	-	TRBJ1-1	CASSPGAGGMNTEAFF	TGTGCCAGCAGCCCCGGAGCAGGGGGCATGAACACTGAAGCTTTCTTT
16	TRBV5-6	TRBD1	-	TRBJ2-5	CASSLPRGREWETQYF	TGTGCCAGCAGTCTTCCTAGGGGGCGCGAGTGGGAGACCCAGTACTTC
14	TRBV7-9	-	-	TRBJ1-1	CASSPRIGNTEAFF	TGTGCCAGCAGCCCCAGAATCGGAAACACTGAAGCTTTCTTT
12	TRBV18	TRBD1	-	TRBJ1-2	CASSQGQGTYTF	TGTGCCAGCTCACAAGGACAGGGAACCTACACCTTC
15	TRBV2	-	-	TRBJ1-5	CASSVRGVGGQPQHF	TGTGCCAGCAGCGTACGGGGGGTAGGAGGTCAGCCCCAGCATTTT
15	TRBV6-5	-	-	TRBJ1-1	CASSQGVDRNTEAFF	TGTGCCAGCAGCCAAGGGGTGGACAGGAACACTGAAGCTTTCTTT
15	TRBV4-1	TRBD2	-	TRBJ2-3	CASSQPVVAGDTQYF	TGCGCCAGCAGCCAACCGGTGGTAGCGGGAGATACGCAGTATTTT
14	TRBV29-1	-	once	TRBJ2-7	CSVDLGAYPYEQYF	TGCAGCGTTGATCTGGGGGCCTACCCCTACGAGCAGTACTTC
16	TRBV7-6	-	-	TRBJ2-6	CASSLQKPSGANVLTF	TGTGCCAGCAGCTTACAAAAGCCCTCTGGGGCCAACGTCCTGACTTTC
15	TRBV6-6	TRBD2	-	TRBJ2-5	CASKGKRGGEETQYF	TGTGCCAGCAAAGGAAAGCGGGGGGGCGAAGAGACCCAGTACTTC
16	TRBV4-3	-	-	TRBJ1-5	CASSQDPNRGNQPQHF	TGCGCCAGCAGCCAAGATCCCAACAGGGGCAATCAGCCCCAGCATTTT
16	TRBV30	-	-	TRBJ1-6	CAWGRASLSYNSPLHF	TGTGCCTGGGGAAGAGCGTCCCTGTCCTATAATTCACCCCTCCACTTT
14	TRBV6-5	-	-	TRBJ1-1	CASSYSWKNTEAFF	TGTGCCAGCAGTTACTCTTGGAAGAACACTGAAGCTTTCTTT
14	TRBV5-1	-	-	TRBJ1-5	CASSFGSGDQPQHF	TGCGCCAGCAGCTTTGGCAGTGGGGATCAGCCCCAGCATTTT
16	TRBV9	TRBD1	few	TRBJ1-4	CASSANPQGAYEKLFF	TGTGCCAGCAGCGCAAACCCACAGGGGGCTTATGAAAAACTGTTTTTT
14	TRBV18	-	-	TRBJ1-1	CASSSGYMNTEAFF	TGTGCCAGCTCATCGGGATACATGAACACTGAAGCTTTCTTT
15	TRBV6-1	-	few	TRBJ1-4	CASRGHTRGGEKLFF	TGTGCCAGCAGAGGTCATACCAGGGGTGGTGAAAAACTGTTTTTT
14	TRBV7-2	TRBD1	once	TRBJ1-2	CASSPQTGNYGYTF	TGTGCCAGCAGCCCACAGACAGGGAACTATGGCTACACCTTC
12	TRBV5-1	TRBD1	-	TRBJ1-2	CASSPEQGERTF	TGCGCCAGCAGCCCAGAACAGGGGGAGCGCACCTTC
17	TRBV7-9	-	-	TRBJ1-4	CASSPTRDRVDNEKLFF	TGTGCCAGCAGCCCCACCCGGGACCGAGTCGATAATGAAAAACTGTTTTTT
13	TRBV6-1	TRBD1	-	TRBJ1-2	CASSEGNRGGYTF	TGTGCCAGCAGTGAGGGGAACAGGGGAGGCTACACCTTC
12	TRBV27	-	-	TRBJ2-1	CASSTGGVVQFF	TGTGCCAGCAGTACAGGGGGGGTCGTGCAGTTCTTC
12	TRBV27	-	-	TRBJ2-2	CASSLQAGELFF	TGTGCCAGCAGTTTGCAGGCCGGGGAGCTGTTTTTT
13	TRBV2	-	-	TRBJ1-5	CASSVEVNQPQHF	TGTGCCAGCAGTGTAGAAGTCAATCAGCCCCAGCATTTT